The source of this T cell receptor (beta chain) is a study of sequential checkpoint blockade in melanoma. Stated treatment: randomized to nivolumab then ipilimumab (arm A) or the reverse (arm B). This CDR3 is built from 13 residues. Germline-derived CDR1 and CDR2 are MNHEY and SVGAGI. The trim removed 5 bases at V and 6 bases at J, leaving 4 bases unmatched. Profiled with immunoSEQ multiplex PCR; TCRdb holds only in-frame clones, not every one. The table records 15,000 to 20,000 clones, 80% of them present only once. Sequenced material: CD8+ T cells sorted from blood (inferred from file names), taken from a patient given nivolumab and ipilimumab in sequence. The receptor was derived from a human donor with melanoma. This chain links TRBV6-5 with TRBJ1-5; 7 nucleotides agree with TRBD1. The CDR3 loop is CASSPGTVQPQHF. CDR3 bases: TGTGCCAGCAGTCCCGGGACAGTTCAGCCCCAGCATTTT.